These T cell receptor beta chains were read from a single sample in a study of CD8 T cells in Susac syndrome. TCRdb re-called the immunoSEQ multiplex PCR reads with MiXCR, one entry per CDR3 protein. The table lists approximately 230,000 distinct CDR3 sequences, about 93% of them singletons, with about 0.071% in the top ten. The specimen sequenced was CD4+ T cells from PBMCs. These receptors were collected from a human donor with multiple sclerosis. CDR3s include the opening cysteine and the closing phenylalanine or tryptophan. D genes are given only for firm matches. Rows may omit the clone size; those that give it use once, few, many or a size class.

d_call	v_call	clone_size	j_call	cdr3_nt	cdr3_aa
NA	TRBV29-1	NA	TRBJ2-3	TGCAGCGTTACCCTGCGCAGCCACACAGATACGCAGTATTTT	CSVTLRSHTDTQYF
TRBD1	TRBV28	once	TRBJ2-5	TGTGCCAGCAGGGTCGGGTGGCGCAGGGGGCTTTACCAAGAGACCCAGTACTTC	CASRVGWRRGLYQETQYF
NA	TRBV20-1	NA	TRBJ1-5	TGCAGTGCTAGAGATGGACAGCCCCAGCATTTT	CSARDGQPQHF
NA	TRBV20-1	NA	TRBJ2-3	TGCAGTGCTCAGACCCAGGGCACAGATACGCAGTATTTT	CSAQTQGTDTQYF
NA	TRBV20-1	NA	TRBJ2-3	TGCAGTGCGAAAGCGGTCGGCACAGATACGCAGTATTTT	CSAKAVGTDTQYF
NA	TRBV9	once	TRBJ2-1	TGTGCCAGCAGCGTAGCTGGGAGTAGCTCCTACAATGAGCAGTTCTTC	CASSVAGSSSYNEQFF
NA	TRBV7-8	NA	TRBJ2-4	TGTGCCAGCAGCTTTGGGTCGGCAGGGCGATACATTCAGTACTTC	CASSFGSAGRYIQYF
TRBD1	TRBV3-1	NA	TRBJ2-3	TGTGCCAGCAGCCAAGAGGGACAGGGGACAGATACGCAGTATTTT	CASSQEGQGTDTQYF
NA	TRBV19	NA	TRBJ2-6	TGTGCCAGTATGAGACAGCGCTCTGGGGCCAACGTCCTGACTTTC	CASMRQRSGANVLTF
NA	TRBV4-2	NA	TRBJ1-1	TGTGCCAGCAGCCACCCTTTGGCAGAGGGGTACACTGAAGCTTTCTTT	CASSHPLAEGYTEAFF
TRBD2	TRBV5-1	NA	TRBJ2-3	TGCGCCAGCAGCTCGAAGACTAGCGGGGGAAACACAGATACGCAGTATTTT	CASSSKTSGGNTDTQYF
NA	TRBV25-1	NA	TRBJ1-5	TGTGCCAGCAGTGAGGGAAATCCTAATCAGCCCCAGCATTTT	CASSEGNPNQPQHF
TRBD1	TRBV18	NA	TRBJ1-6	TGTGCCAGCTCAACCGGGACAGGGGGATCACCCCTCCACTTT	CASSTGTGGSPLHF
TRBD1	TRBV3-1	NA	TRBJ1-2	TGTGCCAGCAGCCCGCGGGACAGTCGAGCCTCTGGCTACACCTTC	CASSPRDSRASGYTF
NA	TRBV12-3/TRBV12-4	NA	TRBJ1-2	TGTGCCAGCAGTCCAGATAACTATGGCTACACCTTC	CASSPDNYGYTF
NA	TRBV9	NA	TRBJ2-6	TGTGCCAGCAGCCCTTCATGGGGGTCCGGGGCCAACGTCCTGACTTTC	CASSPSWGSGANVLTF
NA	TRBV5-1	NA	TRBJ1-4	TGCGCCAGCAGTGGTACTTTGAATGAAAAACTGTTTTTT	CASSGTLNEKLFF
TRBD2	TRBV20-1	NA	TRBJ2-1	TGCAGTGCTAGAGGCGGGGGGACGGACAATGAGCAGTTCTTC	CSARGGGTDNEQFF
NA	TRBV2	once	TRBJ2-5	TGTGCCAGCAGGGACTTGGGGCGGGGAACACAAGAGACCCAGTACTTC	CASRDLGRGTQETQYF
NA	TRBV5-1	once	TRBJ1-2	TGCGCCAGCAGCTTTTCCCCGGACAGCGGTCGTAAGGGCTACACCTTC	CASSFSPDSGRKGYTF
NA	TRBV4-1	NA	TRBJ1-1	TGCGCCAGCAGCCAACCCGATACAGGGAAGGACACTGAAGCTTTCTTT	CASSQPDTGKDTEAFF
NA	TRBV29-1	NA	TRBJ2-1	TGCAGCGTTGAAGTAGGAGGGGGCGCGAAAAATGAGCAGTTCTTC	CSVEVGGGAKNEQFF
TRBD2	TRBV7-2	NA	TRBJ2-2	TGTGCCAGCAGCTTAGCGACTAGCCCGAGGACCGGGGAGCTGTTTTTT	CASSLATSPRTGELFF
NA	TRBV18	few	TRBJ2-2	TGTGCCAGCTCACCAGCCTCCCTCACCGGGGAGCTGTTTTTT	CASSPASLTGELFF
NA	TRBV12-3/TRBV12-4	NA	TRBJ1-2	TGTGCCAGCAATCGCGGGGGGGGTGGCTACACCTTC	CASNRGGGGYTF
TRBD1	TRBV7-9	once	TRBJ2-1	TGTGCCAGCAGCTTCAGTACAGGGGGTCTGAATGAGCAGTTCTTC	CASSFSTGGLNEQFF
NA	TRBV13	NA	TRBJ2-1	TGTGCCAGCAGCATCATGGGGACCACCACCGGCAATGAGCAGTTCTTC	CASSIMGTTTGNEQFF
NA	TRBV20-1	NA	TRBJ1-2	TGCAGTGCGGCTCCGGGACGGGACTATGGCTACACCTTC	CSAAPGRDYGYTF